The present T cell receptor beta chain was sequenced within a study of T-cell memory formation after mild COVID-19 (dated by TCRdb to the early 2020s). In terms of the full investigation: TCR sequence clusters from the two donors were found to be largely donor specific. In a couple of donors, T-cell clones that expanded and contracted after mild COVID-19 were followed by sequencing TCRalpha and TCRbeta repertoires longitudinally. Two young, previously healthy adult volunteers made up the cohort, one male and one female. What the work shows at the level of the full study, not this receptor alone: The detection of some responding clones in pre-infection memory suggests that pre-existing cross-reactive memory T cells joined the SARS-CoV-2 response. From day 15 to 85, contracting clones showed balanced CD4/CD8 phenotypes, whereas a second wave of clones that expanded from day 15 to 37 leaned towards CD4+. Contracting CD4+ clones turned up mainly in the CM and EM memory subsets, whereas EMRA was where CD8+ clones were enriched. Only a couple of mild cases were covered in the study, and larger cohorts including severe cases with pre-infection samples were considered necessary. SARS-CoV-2 specificity of the second-wave clones peaking on day 37 was not confirmed.

For this clonotype: Its binding antigen is unknown. No quality values exist for individual bases; no much larger clone is one base distant.

Ficoll-Paque density gradient centrifugation was the method used to isolate PBMCs. The germline V and J ends show losses of 5 bases and 1 base respectively, and no gene match explains 7 bases of the junction. Its CDR3 holds 15 amino acids, cysteine through phenylalanine. The sequence is cut down to CDR3 DNA, 45 bases in frame from base 1. Taken from the germline V gene (reference sequence), the CDR1 and CDR2 loops are MNHEY and SMNVEV. Sequencing was performed on an Illumina NovaSeq 6000. cDNA libraries for TCRalpha and TCRbeta were prepared by 5'RACE using constant-segment primers, with sample barcodes and unique molecular identifiers added. Trizol reagent was used to extract RNA from every sample. The libraries were amplified in two PCR steps, and the second step added a second sample barcode and Illumina TruSeq adapters. Sequencing of the libraries was done on an Illumina NovaSeq, producing 2 x 150 bp paired-end reads. On the authors' methods: With migec v1.2.7, reads were demultiplexed and then collapsed into UMI-guided consensus sequences. Using mixcr v2.1.11, UMI consensuses were aligned to TRA and TRB V and J templates and then assembled into clonotypes. A clonotype was counted as expanded or contracted only if both edgeR and NoisET called the change significant, with noise models trained on biological replicates. edgeR calls used a false discovery rate-adjusted p below 0.01 and a log2 fold-change threshold of 1. PCA with hierarchical clustering of max-normalized trajectories of the 1000 most abundant clonotypes was used as exploratory dynamics analysis. Separately sequenced CD4+ and CD8+ repertoires were used to assign a CD4 or CD8 phenotype to each responding clone. TCRdb handled the public reads itself, with Q25 trimming in fastp and clone calling in MiXCR, and kept productive beta chains. A single entry per CDR3 protein holds the most common genes and DNA from its merged rows. What appears here as the V and J calls and clone size reflects TCRdb's work, not the paper's. Present in this sample are about 470,000 distinct CDR3 sequences, roughly 20% of which were seen just once. In total, the top ten clones hold roughly an eighth of the sample.

The chain uses TRBV27 and TRBJ2-7; 8 of the junction bases match TRBD1. This receptor was obtained from an adult woman who had mild COVID-19 (a few samples of this study predate the infection). The sample titles of this study are shuffled in the database, so cell type and time point are left out; the donor was told from shared clones. The sequencing input was PBMCs or a T cell subset sorted from them (not recorded which). The CDR3 region reads CASSDQGAGSYEQYF. The DNA reads TGTGCCAGCAGTGATCAGGGGGCCGGATCCTACGAGCAGTACTTC.